This TCR beta chain was profiled in a study of circulating and synovial CD4+ cells in juvenile arthritis. Notes on the study in general: T cell genome counts differed by at least an order of magnitude between CPL and CD4 samples.

Profiled with immunoSEQ multiplex PCR; TCRdb holds only in-frame clones, not every one. The sample lists about 33,000 clones; nearly 95% were seen once. V lost 4 bases to trimming and J lost 2 bases; unmatched junction nucleotides: 3. The length of the CDR3 is 14 residues. Germline V gene sequence: CDR1 SGHVS, CDR2 FNYEAQ. A word on this clone: The antigen is not known.

The TCR originated in a human donor with juvenile idiopathic arthritis. The rearrangement links TRBV7-6 to TRBJ2-5; 8 bases line up with TRBD2. The sequenced sample was CD4+ T cells from blood. Written as DNA, the CDR3 is TGTGCCAGCAGCTCCGGGGGGGAACAAGAGACCCAGTACTTC. This encodes CASSSGGEQETQYF.